Listed here are 28 T cell receptor beta chains from one sample, sequenced in a study of shared clonotypes between healthy human individuals. Generated by immunoSEQ multiplex PCR, the TCRdb table keeps only in-frame clones and is missing some. The profile covers more than 550,000 clones, with under 95% appearing a single time and roughly 24% taken by the ten largest. Positive CCR7 selection of CD45RO-negative cells yielded the naive CD8 cells, and terminally differentiated effector memory CD45RA+ cells were excluded. The sample consisted of naive CD8+ T cells sorted from blood. The receptors come from a man younger than 40 in good health.

The chain recombines TRBV7-2 with TRBJ2-3; D remains ambiguous. In germline, CDR1 is SGHTA, CDR2 FQGNSA. The CDR3 consists of 16 residues. Trimming cost V 0 bases and J 0 bases, with 10 bases left between them. This CDR3 is CASSLAAALSTDTQYF. The CDR3 region has the DNA TGTGCCAGCAGCTTAGCTGCAGCGCTTAGCACAGATACGCAGTATTTT.

CDR3 in amino acids: CASSSPQVGSGELFF. The DNA for the CDR3 is TGTGCCAGCAGCTCCCCCCAGGTAGGATCCGGGGAGCTGTTTTTT. The V and J genes are TRBV13 and TRBJ2-2; D is unresolved. V lost 4 bases and J lost 6, with 15 bases in between. The CDR3 contains 15 residues. Germline assignment: CDR1 PRHDT and CDR2 FYEKMQ (reference sequence).

V gene TRBV7-9 combines with J gene TRBJ2-2; D is unresolved. Germline loops: CDR1 SEHNR, CDR2 FQNEAQ (reference sequence). This CDR3 is built from 15 residues. Trimming stripped 5 bases from V and 5 bases from J, with 15 bases between. This chain's CDR3 is CASSLLGIQTGELFF. The CDR3 DNA reads TGTGCCAGCAGCCTTTTGGGTATTCAGACCGGGGAGCTGTTTTTT.

CDR3 region: CASSLVAGDYEQYF. CDR3 coding DNA: TGTGCCAGCAGTTTAGTGGCAGGGGACTACGAGCAGTACTTC. The chain carries TRBV28 and TRBJ2-7, with D possibly matching TRBD1 (6 bases). CDR3 length: 14 amino acids. The germline V and J ends were trimmed by 2 bases and 3 bases, with 11 bases remaining between them. CDR1 MDHEN and CDR2 SYDVKM come from the germline V gene.

The V and J genes are TRBV30 and TRBJ2-1; D might be TRBD1 (6 bases). This CDR3 is 11 amino acids long. The V and J ends lost 2 bases and 10 bases respectively, with 9 bases between them. CDR1 is GTSNPN, CDR2 SVGIG, per germline (reference sequence). As DNA, the CDR3 is TGTGCCTGGAGTTTCAGGGGCGAGCAGTTCTTC. Translation gives CAWSFRGEQFF.

CDR3 coding DNA: TGCAGCGTTGAAGTCTTCCGTAATGAGCAGTTCTTC. Translated, it gives CSVEVFRNEQFF. V and J are TRBV29-1 and TRBJ2-1; D unresolved. V dropped 1 base and J dropped 7 bases, with 8 bases sitting between them. Per germline, CDR1 SQVTM and CDR2 ANQGSEA. This CDR3 is built from 12 residues.

V is TRBV7-6 and J is TRBJ2-7; the D gene could be TRBD1 or TRBD2 (5 bases each). This CDR3 region has 16 residues. Germline V gene lookup returns CDR1 SGHVS and CDR2 FNYEAQ. V gave up 2 bases and J gave up 6 bases, with 20 bases separating them. In DNA, the CDR3 is TGTGCCAGCAGCTTAAGCCCCTCCGGGACGTCATTCGAGCAGTACTTC. Its protein product is CASSLSPSGTSFEQYF. Variable domain in full (rest from reference TRBV7-6 and TRBJ2-7): GAGVSQSPRYKVTKRGQDVALRCDPISGHVSLYWYRQALGQGPEFLTYFNYEAQQDKSGLPNDRFSAERPEGSISTLTIQRTEQRDSAMYRCASSLSPSGTSFEQYFGPGTRLTVT.

This CDR3 is CASSSEVDGELFF. In DNA form, the CDR3 reads TGCGCCAGCAGTTCCGAGGTAGACGGGGAGCTGTTTTTT. The gene calls are TRBV5-1 and TRBJ2-2; D is unresolved. The CDR3 sequence is 13 residues long. V was clipped by 5 bases and J by 7 bases, with 12 bases between them. CDR1 SGHRS and CDR2 YFSETQ come from the germline V gene. The whole variable domain, remainder taken from reference TRBV5-1 and TRBJ2-2, is KAGVTQTPRYLIKTRGQQVTLSCSPISGHRSVSWYQQTPGQGLQFLFEYFSETQRNKGNFPGRFSGRQFSNSRSEMNVSTLELGDSALYLCASSSEVDGELFFGEGSRLTVL.

The chain has TRBV12-5 and TRBJ1-1; a weak D match, TRBD1 (5 bases). Germline V gene lookup returns CDR1 LGHNT and CDR2 FRNRAP. The CDR3 is 16 amino acids. Deletions cut 6 bases from V and 0 bases from J, with 17 bases between. The CDR3 nucleotides are TGTGCTAGTGGCCGCCTGCAGGGACCCTTGAACACTGAAGCTTTCTTT. Translating gives CASGRLQGPLNTEAFF.

The chain employs TRBV6-5 and TRBJ1-1; TRBD1 is a possible D gene (5 bases). This CDR3 is 13 amino acids long. The V end was cut by 9 bases, the J end by 3 bases, with 14 bases between. Germline V gives CDR1 MNHEY, CDR2 SVGAGI. The CDR3 reads CASQRGRDTEAFF. DNA for the CDR3: TGTGCCAGTCAAAGGGGAAGAGACACTGAAGCTTTCTTT.

This clone was seen more than once but under ten times. The CDR3, as DNA: TGCGCCAGCAGTGCCACTAGCATAACCGGGGAGCTGTTTTTT. Its protein is CASSATSITGELFF. This sequence joins TRBV10-1 and TRBJ2-2, with D possibly TRBD2 on 6 matching bases. The V gene lost 4 bases and the J gene lost 5 bases, with 11 bases spanning the gap. This CDR3 contains 14 residues. Per the germline V gene, CDR1 is WNHNN and CDR2 is SYGVQD (reference sequence).

V usage is TRBV9 and J usage is TRBJ2-3; TRBD2 matches at 11 bases. Trimming took 0 bases from V and 2 from J; bases not matched to a gene: 11. The CDR3 is 19 amino acids. The germline V gene encodes CDR1 SGDLS and CDR2 YYNGEE. The CDR3 DNA is TGTGCCAGCAGCGTAGCTAATAGTAGACTAGCGGGGTCCACAGATACGCAGTATTTT. Translating it yields CASSVANSRLAGSTDTQYF.

Turning to this clone: Within the sample, other DNA sequences also encode this same CDR3. The chain uses TRBV27 and TRBJ2-1; 10 bases align to TRBD2. CDR1 is MNHEY, CDR2 SMNVEV, per germline (reference sequence). With 4 bases clipped from V and 0 bases from J, the junction kept 3 bases outside the gene matches. This CDR3 region has 16 residues. CDR3 loop: CASSSLAGSSYNEQFF. The CDR3, as DNA: TGTGCCAGCAGTTCACTAGCGGGAAGCTCCTACAATGAGCAGTTCTTC.

The V gene is TRBV30, the J gene TRBJ1-4; D ambiguous. The CDR3 sequence is 14 residues long. The V and J ends lost 2 bases and 8 bases respectively, with 15 bases between them. The germline gives CDR1 GTSNPN, CDR2 SVGIG (reference sequence). The CDR3 coding sequence is TGTGCCTGGAGTCCGGACGGGTCGGAGGAAAAACTGTTTTTT. It is translated as CAWSPDGSEEKLFF. Drawing the rest from reference TRBV30 and TRBJ1-4, the complete variable domain is SQTIHQWPATLVQPVGSPLSLECTVEGTSNPNLYWYRQAAGRGLQLLFYSVGIGQISSEVPQNLSASRPQDRQFILSSKKLLLSDSGFYLCAWSPDGSEEKLFFGSGTQLSVL.

The rearrangement links TRBV18 to TRBJ1-4; D unclear. The V gene's germline CDR1 is KGHSH and CDR2 LQKENI. This CDR3 has 17 amino acids. V was clipped by 3 bases and J by 0 bases, with 14 bases between them. CDR3 in amino acids: CASSPGSEEATNEKLFF. In DNA, the CDR3 is TGTGCCAGCTCACCGGGGTCAGAAGAAGCAACTAATGAAAAACTGTTTTTT.

The chain combines TRBV2 with TRBJ2-7; D call uncertain. CDR3 length equals 13 residues. The V and J ends lost 8 bases and 0 bases respectively, with 11 bases between them. Germline assignment: CDR1 SNHLY and CDR2 FYNNEI. CDR3 region: CASLKRSSYEQYF. The CDR3 DNA reads TGTGCCAGCCTTAAAAGAAGCTCCTACGAGCAGTACTTC.

V is TRBV6-1 and J is TRBJ1-3; D might be TRBD1 (5 bases). Trimming cost V 5 bases and J 0 bases, with 11 bases left between them. CDR1 is MNHNS, CDR2 SASEGT, per germline. The CDR3 is 15 residues long. The CDR3 region is CASSPRQSSGNTIYF. The CDR3 nucleotides are TGTGCCAGCAGTCCCCGACAGAGCTCTGGAAACACCATATATTTT.

V gene TRBV11-2 combines with J gene TRBJ2-2; TRBD1 agrees at 9 bases. The CDR3 is 16 residues long. V lost 5 bases to trimming and J lost 3 bases; unmatched junction nucleotides: 7. Germline V gene lookup returns CDR1 SGHAT and CDR2 FQNNGV. The CDR3 bases are TGTGCCAGCAGCGGTACAGGGGGCGTTCACACCGGGGAGCTGTTTTTT. Its protein is CASSGTGGVHTGELFF.

In its sample, this clone was seen many times. This rearrangement joins TRBV7-6 to TRBJ1-5, with D perhaps TRBD1 (6 bases). Germline V gene lookup returns CDR1 SGHVS and CDR2 FNYEAQ. The V gene lost 0 bases and the J gene lost 9 bases, with 15 bases spanning the gap. CDR3 length: 15 residues. CDR3 in amino acids: CASSLAPTGQGPQHF. The CDR3 bases are TGTGCCAGCAGCTTAGCCCCGACAGGTCAGGGGCCCCAGCATTTT.

This rearrangement joins TRBV4-3 to TRBJ2-1; D tentatively fits TRBD1 or TRBD2 (5 bases each). Germline assignment: CDR1 LGHNA and CDR2 YSLEER. The CDR3 is 12 residues long. Trimming shortened V by 4 bases and J by 8 bases, and 9 bases separated the two germline ends. In DNA form, the CDR3 reads TGCGCCAGCAGCCCCGGGACCTATGAGCAGTTCTTC. Translated, it gives CASSPGTYEQFF.

A word on this clone: This same CDR3 is encoded by further DNA sequences in the sample. V is TRBV7-3 and J is TRBJ2-1; 7 nucleotides align to TRBD1. The CDR3 length is 16 residues. The V gene's germline CDR1 is SGHTA and CDR2 FQGTGA. J gave up 0 bases and V 1 base, and 3 bases lay outside the gene matches. The CDR3 here is CASSLNAGGSYNEQFF. In DNA, the CDR3 is TGTGCCAGCAGCTTAAATGCAGGGGGCTCCTACAATGAGCAGTTCTTC.

V is TRBV9 and J is TRBJ2-3, with D unresolved. The CDR3 extends over 13 amino acids. Germline CDR1 and CDR2: SGDLS and YYNGEE. Between the trimmed V and J ends, which lost 3 bases and 0 bases, there was a span of 5 bases. CDR3 coding DNA: TGTGCCAGCAGCGCGCTCAGCACAGATACGCAGTATTTT. This translates into CASSALSTDTQYF.

This sequence joins TRBV11-3 and TRBJ2-1; 10 bases line up with TRBD2. V shed 0 bases and J 4 bases; nucleotides not matched to a gene: 0. Germline loops: CDR1 SGHNT, CDR2 YENEEA. This CDR3 is 15 amino acids long. CDR3 nucleotides: TGTGCCAGCAGCTTAGAGACTAGCGGGTACAATGAGCAGTTCTTC. Its translation is CASSLETSGYNEQFF.

This clone appeared once. The chain couples TRBV28 to TRBJ2-2; 14 bases map to TRBD2. The CDR3 contains 22 residues. Germline CDR1 reads MDHEN; CDR2 reads SYDVKM. The J segment lost 2 bases and the V segment lost 3 bases, leaving 17 bases of the junction unmatched. The CDR3 nucleotides are TGTGCCAGCAGTTTGCCCGGGACTAGCGGGAGATTACCCTTTTTAAACACCGGGGAGCTGTTTTTT. Translated: CASSLPGTSGRLPFLNTGELFF.

The chain employs TRBV13 and TRBJ2-5, with a possible D match to TRBD1 (5 bases). This CDR3 has 14 amino acids. In germline, CDR1 is PRHDT, CDR2 FYEKMQ (reference sequence). V was pared by 3 bases and J by 1 base, with 9 bases between. In DNA form, the CDR3 reads TGTGCCAGCAGCTTTTGGGGCGCCCAAGAGACCCAGTACTTC. Translated, it gives CASSFWGAQETQYF.

V is TRBV28 and J is TRBJ2-2; TRBD2 might be the D (5 bases). Germline values: CDR1 MDHEN, CDR2 SYDVKM. The CDR3 runs 15 residues. Trimming shortened V by 5 bases and J by 4 bases, and 14 bases separated the two germline ends. This CDR3 reads CASSARARGTGELFF. CDR3 coding DNA: TGTGCCAGCAGTGCCCGGGCCCGGGGCACCGGGGAGCTGTTTTTT.

The rearrangement uses TRBV10-3 and TRBJ2-3, with D unresolved. The CDR3 consists of 11 residues. Looked up from germline, CDR1 is ENHRY and CDR2 is SYGVKD. Between the trimmed V and J ends, which lost 5 bases and 6 bases, there was a span of 6 bases. Here the CDR3 DNA reads TGTGCCATCAGTCTTGGGGATACGCAGTATTTT. This encodes CAISLGDTQYF.

The chain couples TRBV2 to TRBJ2-7; the D gene is possibly TRBD2 (6 bases). Germline loops: CDR1 SNHLY, CDR2 FYNNEI. V was cut by 9 bases and J by 0 bases, with 12 bases left in between. This CDR3 has 13 residues. CDR3 in DNA: TGTGCCAGTATAGCGGAAAACTCCTACGAGCAGTACTTC. It yields the protein CASIAENSYEQYF.